The source of this TCR beta chain is a study of blood T cell repertoires in COVID-19. As for the study in general: The United States, Italy and Spain were the sources of the acute and convalescent COVID-19 samples.

All enrollees were about 18 to 89 years old and from about 25 US areas. There are 13 residues in the CDR3. V lost 2 bases to trimming and J lost 8 bases, with 10 bases between them. From germline, CDR1 is SGHTA and CDR2 FQGNSA. Sequencing used immunoSEQ multiplex PCR; TCRdb keeps in-frame clones, though not all of them. The sample lists 200,000 to 250,000 clones, 84% occurring once. The sample was PBMCs or T cells enriched from blood (not recorded which). The sequence was collected from a woman in her thirties or forties who had recovered from COVID-19. The J gene is TRBJ2-4, the V gene TRBV7-2, with D maybe TRBD1 (5 bases). The DNA of the CDR3 is TGTGCCAGCAGCTTATCACAGGTAGACATTCAGTACTTC. Protein sequence: CASSLSQVDIQYF.